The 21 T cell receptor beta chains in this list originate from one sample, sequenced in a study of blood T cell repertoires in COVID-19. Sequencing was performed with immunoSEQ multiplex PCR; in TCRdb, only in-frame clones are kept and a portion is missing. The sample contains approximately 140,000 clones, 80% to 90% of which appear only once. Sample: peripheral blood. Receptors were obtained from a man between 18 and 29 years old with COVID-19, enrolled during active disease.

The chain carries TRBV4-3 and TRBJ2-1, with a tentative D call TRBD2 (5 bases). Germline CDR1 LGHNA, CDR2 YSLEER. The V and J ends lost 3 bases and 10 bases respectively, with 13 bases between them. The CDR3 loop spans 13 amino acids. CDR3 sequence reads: CASSHSAGAEQFF. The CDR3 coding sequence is TGCGCCAGCAGCCACTCGGCGGGCGCGGAGCAGTTCTTC.

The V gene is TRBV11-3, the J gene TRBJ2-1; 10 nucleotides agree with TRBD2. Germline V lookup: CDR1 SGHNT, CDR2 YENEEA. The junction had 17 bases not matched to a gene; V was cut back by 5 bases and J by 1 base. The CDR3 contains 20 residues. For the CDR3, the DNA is TGTGCCAGCAGCCCACGAAGTGGACTAGCGGCAGCGCGGTCCTACAATGAGCAGTTCTTC. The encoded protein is CASSPRSGLAAARSYNEQFF.

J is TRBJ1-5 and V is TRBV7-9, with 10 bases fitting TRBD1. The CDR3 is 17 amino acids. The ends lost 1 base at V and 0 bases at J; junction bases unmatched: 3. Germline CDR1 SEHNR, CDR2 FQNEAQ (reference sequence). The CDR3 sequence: CASSLGGTGVSNQPQHF. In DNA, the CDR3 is TGTGCCAGCAGCTTAGGAGGGACAGGGGTTAGCAATCAGCCCCAGCATTTT.

Written as DNA, the CDR3 is TGTGCCAGCAGCGGAGAGACCAAAAGGGGTGGCTACACCTTC. Encoded protein: CASSGETKRGGYTF. The gene calls are TRBV9 and TRBJ1-2; D is perhaps TRBD1 (5 bases). The CDR3 is made up of 14 amino acids. Germline assignment: CDR1 SGDLS and CDR2 YYNGEE. V lost 3 bases and J lost 7, with 16 bases in between.

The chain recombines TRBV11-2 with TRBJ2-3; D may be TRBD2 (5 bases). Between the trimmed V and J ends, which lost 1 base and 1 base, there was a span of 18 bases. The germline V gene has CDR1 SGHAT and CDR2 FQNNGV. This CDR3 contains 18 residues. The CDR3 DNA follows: TGTGCCAGCAGCTTAGGGCGGCTAGCAGCCTATGGCACAGATACGCAGTATTTT. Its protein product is CASSLGRLAAYGTDTQYF.

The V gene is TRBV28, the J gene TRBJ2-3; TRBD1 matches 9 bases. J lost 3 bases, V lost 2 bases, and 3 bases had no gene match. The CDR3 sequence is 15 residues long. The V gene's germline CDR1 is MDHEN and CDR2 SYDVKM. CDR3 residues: CASSLPGQGTDTQYF. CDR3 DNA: TGTGCCAGCAGTTTACCGGGACAGGGAACAGATACGCAGTATTTT.

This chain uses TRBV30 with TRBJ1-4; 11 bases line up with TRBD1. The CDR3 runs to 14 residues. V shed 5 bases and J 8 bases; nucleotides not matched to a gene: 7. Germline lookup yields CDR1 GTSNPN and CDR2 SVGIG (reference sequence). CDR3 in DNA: TGTGCCTGGGGGACAGGGGGTATTGGCGAAAAACTGTTTTTT. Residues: CAWGTGGIGEKLFF.

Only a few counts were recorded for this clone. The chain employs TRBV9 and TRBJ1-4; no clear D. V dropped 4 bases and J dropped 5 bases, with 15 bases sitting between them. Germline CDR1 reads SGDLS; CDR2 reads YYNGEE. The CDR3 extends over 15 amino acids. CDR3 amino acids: CASSLEGNLNEKLFF. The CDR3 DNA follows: TGTGCCAGCAGCCTGGAGGGAAACTTAAATGAAAAACTGTTTTTT.

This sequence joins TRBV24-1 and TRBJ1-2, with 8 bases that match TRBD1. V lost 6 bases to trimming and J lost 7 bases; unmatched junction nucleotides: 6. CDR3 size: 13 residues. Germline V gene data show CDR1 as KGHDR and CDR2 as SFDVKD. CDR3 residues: CATSQGAVGGYTF. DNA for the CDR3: TGTGCCACCAGTCAGGGGGCGGTCGGTGGCTACACCTTC.

CDR3 region: CASSPRAGYDSANSPLHF. In DNA form, the CDR3 reads TGTGCCAGCAGCCCTCGCGCCGGGTACGACAGCGCTAATTCACCCCTCCACTTT. This chain joins TRBV14 and TRBJ1-6, with a weak D call TRBD1 (5 bases). Trimming left V 4 bases short and J 6 bases short, with 22 bases between. From germline, CDR1 is SGHDN and CDR2 FVKESK. The CDR3 runs 18 residues. The variable domain in full, with the rest retrieved from reference TRBV14 and TRBJ1-6, is EAGVTQFPSHSVIEKGQTVTLRCDPISGHDNLYWYRRVMGKEIKFLLHFVKESKQDESGMPNNRFLAERTGGTYSTLKVQPAELEDSGVYFCASSPRAGYDSANSPLHFGNGTRLTVT.

The CDR3 protein is CASQYRGSNQPQHF. DNA of the CDR3: TGTGCCAGTCAATACAGGGGTAGCAATCAGCCCCAGCATTTT. The chain recombines TRBV19 with TRBJ1-5, with 7 bases matching TRBD1. J gave up 0 bases and V 8 bases, and 4 bases lay outside the gene matches. There are 14 residues in the CDR3. Germline V gene lookup returns CDR1 LNHDA and CDR2 SQIVND (reference sequence).

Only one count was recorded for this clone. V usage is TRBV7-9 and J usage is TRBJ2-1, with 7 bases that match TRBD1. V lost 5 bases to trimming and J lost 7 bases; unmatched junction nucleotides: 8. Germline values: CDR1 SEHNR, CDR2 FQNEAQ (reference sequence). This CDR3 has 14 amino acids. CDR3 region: CASSHKRDSNEQFF. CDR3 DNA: TGTGCCAGCAGCCACAAAAGGGACAGTAATGAGCAGTTCTTC.

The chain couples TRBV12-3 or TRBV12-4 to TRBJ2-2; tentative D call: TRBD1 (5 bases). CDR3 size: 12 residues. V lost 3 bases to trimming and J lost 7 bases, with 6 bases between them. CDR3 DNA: TGTGCCAGCAGTTTCCAGGGCGGGGAGCTGTTTTTT. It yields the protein CASSFQGGELFF.

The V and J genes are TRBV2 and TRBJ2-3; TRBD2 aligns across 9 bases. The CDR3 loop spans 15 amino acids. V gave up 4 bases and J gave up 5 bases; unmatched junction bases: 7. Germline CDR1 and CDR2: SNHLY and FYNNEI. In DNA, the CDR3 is TGTGCCAGCAGTGGGGCGGGAGGGGCTATAGATACGCAGTATTTT. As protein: CASSGAGGAIDTQYF.

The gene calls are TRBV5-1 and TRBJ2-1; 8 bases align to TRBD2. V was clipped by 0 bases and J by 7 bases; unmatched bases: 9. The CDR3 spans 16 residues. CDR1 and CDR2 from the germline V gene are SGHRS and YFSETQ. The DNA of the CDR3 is TGCGCCAGCAGCTTGGATACCGGGAGGGTCCGGAATGAGCAGTTCTTC. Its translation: CASSLDTGRVRNEQFF.

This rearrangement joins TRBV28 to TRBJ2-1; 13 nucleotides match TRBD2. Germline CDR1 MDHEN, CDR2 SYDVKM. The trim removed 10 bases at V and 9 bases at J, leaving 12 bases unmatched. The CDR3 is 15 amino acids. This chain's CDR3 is CATDLGLAGVVEQFF. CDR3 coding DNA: TGTGCCACCGATTTAGGACTAGCGGGAGTCGTTGAGCAGTTCTTC.

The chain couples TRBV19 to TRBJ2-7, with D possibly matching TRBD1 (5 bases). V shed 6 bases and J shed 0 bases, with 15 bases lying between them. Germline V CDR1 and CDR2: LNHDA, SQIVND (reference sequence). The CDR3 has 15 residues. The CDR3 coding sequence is TGTGCCAGTAGGGAACAGGTAGTTGGCTCCTACGAGCAGTACTTC. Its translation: CASREQVVGSYEQYF.

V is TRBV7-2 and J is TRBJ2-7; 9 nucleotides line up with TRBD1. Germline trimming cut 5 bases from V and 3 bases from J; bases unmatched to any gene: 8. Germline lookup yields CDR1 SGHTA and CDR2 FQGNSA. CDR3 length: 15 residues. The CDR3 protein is CASSVGTGISYEQYF. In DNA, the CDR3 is TGTGCCAGCAGCGTCGGGACAGGGATAAGCTACGAGCAGTACTTC.

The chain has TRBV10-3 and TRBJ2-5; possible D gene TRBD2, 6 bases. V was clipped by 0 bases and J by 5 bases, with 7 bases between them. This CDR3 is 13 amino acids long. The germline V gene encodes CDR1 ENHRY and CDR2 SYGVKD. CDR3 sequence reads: CAISESLAETQYF. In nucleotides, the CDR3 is TGTGCCATCAGTGAGTCACTAGCTGAGACCCAGTACTTC.

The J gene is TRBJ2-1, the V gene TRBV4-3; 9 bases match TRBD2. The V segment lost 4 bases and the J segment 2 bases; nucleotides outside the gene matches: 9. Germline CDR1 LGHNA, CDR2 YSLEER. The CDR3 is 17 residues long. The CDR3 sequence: CASSLSSGTSTYNEQFF. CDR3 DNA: TGCGCCAGCAGCCTGTCCTCCGGGACTAGCACCTACAATGAGCAGTTCTTC.

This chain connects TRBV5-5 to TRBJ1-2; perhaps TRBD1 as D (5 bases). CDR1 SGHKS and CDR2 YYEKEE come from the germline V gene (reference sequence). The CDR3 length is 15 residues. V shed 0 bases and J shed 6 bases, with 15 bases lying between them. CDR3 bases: TGTGCCAGCAGCTTGGTACAGCAGGGTACCGATGGCTACACCTTC. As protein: CASSLVQQGTDGYTF.